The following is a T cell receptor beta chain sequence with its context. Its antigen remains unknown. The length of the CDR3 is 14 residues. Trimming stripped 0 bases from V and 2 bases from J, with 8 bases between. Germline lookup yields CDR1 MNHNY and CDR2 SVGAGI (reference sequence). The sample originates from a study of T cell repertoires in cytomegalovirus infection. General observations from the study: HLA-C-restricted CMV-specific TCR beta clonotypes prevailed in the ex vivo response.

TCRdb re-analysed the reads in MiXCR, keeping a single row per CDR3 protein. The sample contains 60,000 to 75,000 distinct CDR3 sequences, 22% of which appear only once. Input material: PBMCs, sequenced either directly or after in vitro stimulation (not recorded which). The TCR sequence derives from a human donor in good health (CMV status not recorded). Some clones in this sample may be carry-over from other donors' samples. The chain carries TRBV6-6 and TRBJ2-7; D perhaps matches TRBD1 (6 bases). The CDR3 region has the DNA TGTGCCAGCAGTTACTCCGCAGGGGCCTACGAGCAGTACTTC. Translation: CASSYSAGAYEQYF.